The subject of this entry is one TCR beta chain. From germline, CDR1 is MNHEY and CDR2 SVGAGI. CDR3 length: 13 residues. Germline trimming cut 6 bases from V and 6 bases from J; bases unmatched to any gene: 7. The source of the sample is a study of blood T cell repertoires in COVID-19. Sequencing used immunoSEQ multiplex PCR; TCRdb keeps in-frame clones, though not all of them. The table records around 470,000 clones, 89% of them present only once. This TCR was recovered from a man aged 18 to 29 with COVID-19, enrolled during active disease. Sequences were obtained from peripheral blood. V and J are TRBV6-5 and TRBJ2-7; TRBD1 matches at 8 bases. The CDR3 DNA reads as TGTGCCAGCAGCCGGACAGGGCCCCTCGAGCAGTACTTC. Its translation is CASSRTGPLEQYF.